Following are 29 T cell receptor beta chains from one sample sequenced in a study of shared clonotypes between healthy human individuals. Generated by immunoSEQ multiplex PCR, the TCRdb table keeps only in-frame clones and is missing some. Seen here are approximately 2.1 million clones, over 90% observed once, and the top ten hold 0.35% to 0.5%. The sequenced sample consisted of naive CD4+ T cells from PBMCs. Subset meaning: CD45RA+ positively selected. These receptors originate from a young man in good health. Some clones in this sample may be carry-over from other donors' samples.

This chain links TRBV11-2 with TRBJ2-7; tentatively, D is TRBD1 (6 bases). Trimming cost V 0 bases and J 5 bases, with 11 bases left between them. This CDR3 has 14 amino acids. Germline CDR1 and CDR2: SGHAT and FQNNGV. The CDR3 protein is CASSLDQWTDEQYF. CDR3 DNA: TGTGCCAGCAGCTTAGATCAATGGACAGACGAGCAGTACTTC.

The gene calls are TRBV27 and TRBJ2-5; D gene ambiguous. This CDR3 has 12 residues. Trimming left V 5 bases short and J 2 bases short, with 6 bases between. Germline loops: CDR1 MNHEY, CDR2 SMNVEV (reference sequence). In nucleotides, the CDR3 is TGTGCCAGCAGTAAGGGACAAGAGACCCAGTACTTC. It codes for CASSKGQETQYF.

This rearrangement joins TRBV6-5 to TRBJ2-1; the D gene is possibly TRBD2 (7 bases). The CDR3 totals 16 residues. V was trimmed by 2 bases and J by 1 base, leaving 12 bases between them. Germline V gene lookup returns CDR1 MNHEY and CDR2 SVGAGI. The CDR3 bases are TGTGCCAGCAGTTACGGGGGGGGGCTTTCCTACAATGAGCAGTTCTTC. Translated, it gives CASSYGGGLSYNEQFF.

This sequence joins TRBV28 and TRBJ1-1, with 7 bases lining up with TRBD1. The V gene end was trimmed by 4 bases and the J gene end by 6 bases; junction bases not matched to a gene: 5. CDR1 MDHEN and CDR2 SYDVKM come from the germline V gene. The length of the CDR3 is 13 residues. Written as DNA, the CDR3 is TGTGCCAGCAGTTCCCAGACAGGGCCTGAAGCTTTCTTT. This gives the protein CASSSQTGPEAFF. Combining the CDR3 with reference TRBV28 and TRBJ1-1 gives the whole variable domain DVKVTQSSRYLVKRTGEKVFLECVQDMDHENMFWYRQDPGLGLRLIYFSYDVKMKEKGDIPEGYSVSREKKERFSLILESASTNQTSMYLCASSSQTGPEAFFGQGTRLTVV.

V usage is TRBV5-1 and J usage is TRBJ2-1; 10 bases are shared with TRBD2. The CDR3 totals 18 residues. The trim removed 3 bases at V and 2 bases at J, leaving 11 bases unmatched. From germline, CDR1 is SGHRS and CDR2 YFSETQ. The CDR3 DNA reads as TGCGCCAGCAGCTCCCAACCCGGACTAGCGGCACCCTACAATGAGCAGTTCTTC. Translating it yields CASSSQPGLAAPYNEQFF.

The chain joins TRBV5-4 to TRBJ2-7, with 7 bases identical to TRBD2. J was trimmed by 3 bases and V by 2 bases; bases with no gene match: 5. Per germline, CDR1 SGHNT and CDR2 YYREEE (reference sequence). CDR3 size: 14 residues. CDR3 region: CASSFGGEGYEQYF. For the CDR3, the DNA is TGTGCCAGCAGCTTCGGAGGGGAGGGCTACGAGCAGTACTTC.

Of note for this clone: This sample also contains other DNA sequences that code for the same CDR3. The chain carries TRBV5-1 and TRBJ1-2; possibly TRBD1 for D (6 bases). The V gene lost 2 bases and the J gene lost 6 bases, with 14 bases spanning the gap. The CDR3 has 14 amino acids. CDR1 SGHRS and CDR2 YFSETQ come from the germline V gene. The CDR3 sequence is CASSLQGAGDGYTF. The CDR3 DNA sequence: TGCGCCAGCAGCTTACAGGGAGCCGGCGATGGCTACACCTTC.

CDR3 sequence reads: CASSPYRDSRPQHF. CDR3 nucleotides: TGTGCCAGCAGTCCCTACAGGGATAGTCGGCCCCAGCATTTT. The V and J genes are TRBV28 and TRBJ1-5; D might be TRBD1 (6 bases). V gave up 5 bases and J gave up 9 bases, with 17 bases separating them. The CDR3 covers 14 residues. Germline CDR1 and CDR2: MDHEN and SYDVKM.

Of note for this clone: Other DNA sequences in the same sample also yield this CDR3. The rearrangement uses TRBV27 and TRBJ2-7; TRBD1 matches 9 bases. CDR1 is MNHEY and CDR2 is SMNVEV in the germline V gene (reference sequence). J lost 4 bases, V lost 3 bases, and 1 base had no gene match. This CDR3 contains 13 residues. The CDR3 reads CASSFDRGYEQYF. Written as DNA, the CDR3 is TGTGCCAGCAGTTTCGACAGGGGGTACGAGCAGTACTTC.

The chain uses TRBV7-3 and TRBJ1-2; no clear D gene. Germline V CDR1 and CDR2: SGHTA, FQGTGA. The CDR3 has 15 amino acids. Trimming pared 1 base from V and 6 bases from J, leaving 15 bases between. CDR3 coding DNA: TGTGCCAGCAGCTTAAGACGGGCCTCAAGGGATGGCTACACCTTC. As protein: CASSLRRASRDGYTF.

The J gene is TRBJ2-3, the V gene TRBV7-2, with TRBD2 matching 10 bases. Germline V CDR1 and CDR2: SGHTA, FQGNSA. The CDR3 consists of 16 residues. With 1 base clipped from V and 4 bases from J, the junction kept 5 bases outside the gene matches. The CDR3 DNA is TGTGCCAGCAGCTTAGGGCTAGCGGGAGATGCAGATACGCAGTATTTT. The encoded protein is CASSLGLAGDADTQYF.

The gene calls are TRBV9 and TRBJ2-2; no clear D gene. CDR3 length equals 12 residues. Germline V gene sequence: CDR1 SGDLS, CDR2 YYNGEE. Trimming removed 5 bases from V and 7 bases from J, with 9 bases in between. The CDR3 here is CASSVQDGELFF. CDR3 DNA sequence: TGTGCCAGCAGTGTCCAGGACGGGGAGCTGTTTTTT.

This chain connects TRBV28 to TRBJ2-2; 7 bases line up with TRBD2. Unmatched junction bases numbered 5, after V lost 3 bases and J lost 4 bases. Germline assignment: CDR1 MDHEN and CDR2 SYDVKM. The CDR3 loop spans 15 amino acids. The CDR3 DNA reads as TGTGCCAGCAGTTTGGGCGGGAGTCCCACCGGGGAGCTGTTTTTT. Its translation is CASSLGGSPTGELFF.

J is TRBJ2-5 and V is TRBV1. The DNA end lines up better with TRBJ2-7; the J call may be wrong. TRBV1 is a known pseudogene. The CDR3 covers 14 residues. CDR3 sequence reads: CTSSQVGPTYEQYF. CDR3 DNA: TGCACCAGCAGCCAAGTAGGACCAACCTACGAGCAGTACTTC.

This chain links TRBV6-6 with TRBJ1-1, with TRBD1 matching over 12 bases. The CDR3 loop spans 15 amino acids. J was trimmed by 4 bases and V by 4 bases; bases with no gene match: 4. Germline CDR1 and CDR2: MNHNY and SVGAGI (reference sequence). The CDR3 spells CASSSGQGALTEAFF. In nucleotides, the CDR3 is TGTGCCAGCAGTTCGGGACAGGGGGCGCTCACTGAAGCTTTCTTT.

The CDR3 reads CARTSGRALLSTGELFF. The CDR3 region has the DNA TGTGCTAGGACTAGCGGGAGGGCCCTCTTGAGCACCGGGGAGCTGTTTTTT. The genes are TRBV12-5 and TRBJ2-2, with TRBD2 matching 14 bases. The V and J ends lost 9 bases and 4 bases, in that order; junction bases with no gene match: 10. The CDR3 covers 17 residues. CDR1 and CDR2 (germline): LGHNT, FRNRAP.

The V gene is TRBV28, the J gene TRBJ1-1; D is undetermined. From germline, CDR1 is MDHEN and CDR2 SYDVKM. The CDR3 totals 15 residues. The V end was cut by 6 bases, the J end by 1 base, with 15 bases between. The CDR3 DNA is TGTGCCAGCAGCTTCAGATCCCCCCCGAACACTGAAGCTTTCTTT. It yields the protein CASSFRSPPNTEAFF.

V is TRBV2 and J is TRBJ2-1, with a weak D call TRBD2 (5 bases). The CDR3 is 12 residues long. Germline V gene data show CDR1 as SNHLY and CDR2 as FYNNEI. Between the trimmed V and J ends, which lost 8 bases and 0 bases, there was a span of 5 bases. In nucleotides, the CDR3 is TGTGCCAGCGGGAGCTCCTACAATGAGCAGTTCTTC. Translated: CASGSSYNEQFF.

The rearrangement joins TRBV5-1 to TRBJ1-1; no reliable D call. CDR3 length: 14 residues. Trimming removed 2 bases from V and 2 bases from J, with 10 bases in between. Germline V gives CDR1 SGHRS, CDR2 YFSETQ. As DNA, the CDR3 is TGCGCCAGCAGCTTATTAGTAGTCAACACTGAAGCTTTCTTT. This gives the protein CASSLLVVNTEAFF.

This clone was recorded only once. This chain joins TRBV6-5 and TRBJ1-6; 8 bases fit TRBD1. The germline V gene has CDR1 MNHEY and CDR2 SVGAGI. V trimming: 6 bases; J trimming: 7 bases; junction bases outside the gene matches: 5. CDR3 length: 14 residues. The CDR3 sequence is CASSAQGGNSPLHF. The CDR3 nucleotides read TGTGCCAGCAGCGCACAGGGGGGAAATTCACCCCTCCACTTT.

This clone was recorded once. This chain joins TRBV28 and TRBJ2-6, with a tentative D call TRBD1 (5 bases). Germline CDR1 MDHEN, CDR2 SYDVKM. The CDR3 covers 15 residues. Trimming left V 6 bases short and J 0 bases short, with 9 bases between. CDR3 residues: CASSYDSSGANVLTF. The CDR3 region has the DNA TGTGCCAGCAGCTATGACAGCTCTGGGGCCAACGTCCTGACTTTC.

V is TRBV5-1 and J is TRBJ2-5; 7 nucleotides align to TRBD1. Germline trimming cut 5 bases from V and 1 base from J; bases unmatched to any gene: 5. The CDR3 spans 14 residues. Per germline, CDR1 SGHRS and CDR2 YFSETQ. This CDR3 reads CASSSTGAQETQYF. DNA for the CDR3: TGCGCCAGCAGTAGTACAGGGGCCCAAGAGACCCAGTACTTC.

This clone has more than one count but fewer than ten. This chain links TRBV27 with TRBJ1-2, with D possibly being TRBD1 (5 bases). This CDR3 region has 14 residues. CDR1 is MNHEY, CDR2 SMNVEV, per germline (reference sequence). Trimming took 6 bases from V and 8 from J, leaving 19 bases between them. CDR3 loop: CASSNKGPTRGYTF. The CDR3 nucleotides read TGTGCCAGCAGCAATAAGGGGCCCACACGGGGCTACACCTTC.

The rearrangement links TRBV19 to TRBJ2-3; the match to TRBD2 covers 9 bases. Per the germline V gene, CDR1 is LNHDA and CDR2 is SQIVND (reference sequence). The CDR3 is 15 residues long. Germline trimming cut 3 bases from V and 6 bases from J; bases unmatched to any gene: 7. The CDR3 protein is CASSIRREGPDTQYF. The CDR3 nucleotides read TGTGCCAGTAGTATCCGGCGGGAGGGCCCGGATACGCAGTATTTT.

The count of this clone is one. This chain joins TRBV28 and TRBJ1-2; 7 positions match TRBD1. Germline V gene sequence: CDR1 MDHEN, CDR2 SYDVKM. The CDR3 has 13 residues. Unmatched junction bases numbered 6, after V lost 1 base and J lost 10 bases. The CDR3 loop is CASSLYRGIDYTF. CDR3 bases: TGTGCCAGCAGTTTATACAGGGGCATCGACTACACCTTC.

This clone has just a few counts. The chain is built from TRBV4-3 and TRBJ1-1; D gene uncertain. Per germline, CDR1 LGHNA and CDR2 YSLEER. There are 13 residues in the CDR3. V dropped 2 bases and J dropped 3 bases, with 7 bases sitting between them. The CDR3 reads CASSQSRDTEAFF. The CDR3 bases are TGCGCCAGCAGCCAATCGAGGGACACTGAAGCTTTCTTT.

This clone came up once. The CDR3 loop reads CASSRLPGPGGNQPQHF. CDR3 nucleotides: TGTGCCAGCAGTCGACTCCCCGGCCCAGGGGGCAATCAGCCCCAGCATTTT. The chain carries TRBV28 and TRBJ1-5; possible D gene TRBD1, 6 bases. The V gene's germline CDR1 is MDHEN and CDR2 SYDVKM. Deletions cut 5 bases from V and 2 bases from J, with 19 bases between. This CDR3 has 17 amino acids.

The chain joins TRBV28 to TRBJ1-5; D is perhaps TRBD1 (5 bases). Germline CDR1 reads MDHEN; CDR2 reads SYDVKM. CDR3 length: 19 amino acids. Trimming shortened V by 6 bases and J by 2 bases, and 26 bases separated the two germline ends. The DNA of the CDR3 is TGTGCCAGCAGAGTCCCATCGGCGGGGCAGGCAAGTCGCAATCAGCCCCAGCATTTT. Translating gives CASRVPSAGQASRNQPQHF.

The chain links TRBV27 to TRBJ2-1, with 10 bases lining up with TRBD1. Germline CDR1 and CDR2: MNHEY and SMNVEV (reference sequence). CDR3 length: 18 residues. V dropped 2 bases and J dropped 3; count of bases not matched to a gene: 10. Here the CDR3 reads CASSLGLFGQGVYNEQFF. DNA of the CDR3: TGTGCCAGCAGTTTAGGTTTGTTCGGACAGGGGGTCTACAATGAGCAGTTCTTC.